Included here is one T cell receptor (beta chain) sequence, with context. In germline, CDR1 is SGHTA, CDR2 FQGNSA. CDR3 length equals 15 residues. The trim removed 3 bases at V and 9 bases at J, leaving 5 bases unmatched. The table came from immunoSEQ multiplex PCR; TCRdb's copy has only in-frame clones and leaves some out. There are 35,000 to 40,000 clones in the sample; approximately 84% occur only once, and roughly 7.7% lies in the top ten. This specimen belongs to a study of glioma-infiltrating T cells after dendritic cell vaccination. PBMC sampling occurred before vaccination, two weeks after the third dose, and at progression.

Sequenced here: blood, sampled before dendritic cell vaccination. This receptor was obtained from a human donor with glioblastoma. V gene TRBV7-2 combines with J gene TRBJ1-6; 10 positions agree with TRBD1. This CDR3 is CASSLRQGAFSPLHF. The CDR3 DNA reads as TGTGCCAGCAGCTTGCGACAGGGGGCCTTTTCACCCCTCCACTTT.